This T cell receptor beta chain was recovered during a study of blood T cell repertoires in COVID-19. On the study more broadly: Nucleic acid was either cDNA or gDNA, and it came from T cells, B-cell-depleted T cells, or PBMCs.

Germline V gene lookup returns CDR1 SGHTA and CDR2 FQGNSA. This CDR3 contains 13 residues. Trimming took 1 base from V and 5 from J, leaving 8 bases between them. This clone showed up just a few times. How the authors handled the data: Scientists estimated how many nucleated cells there were by amplifying reference gene primers. The protocol was immunoSEQ multiplex PCR, while the TCRdb copy is restricted to in-frame clones and leaves out a portion. From that table come the V and J calls and clone size; the DNA was used to work out D and trimming. The sample carries approximately 60,000 clones, roughly four fifths recorded once.

Sequenced input: peripheral blood. The origin of this receptor is a man aged 55-75 years with acute or convalescent COVID-19. The chain employs TRBV7-2 and TRBJ2-5, with unresolved D. CDR3 DNA: TGTGCCAGCAGCTTAGGTCGTCGGGAGACCCAGTACTTC. It codes for CASSLGRRETQYF.